The 8 T cell receptor beta chains in this list originate from one sample, sequenced in a study of blood T cell repertoires in COVID-19. Data came from immunoSEQ multiplex PCR; TCRdb stores just in-frame clones and leaves some out. The sample gives 90,000 to 130,000 clones, roughly 82% of which show up once; approximately 15% is in the top ten. Sequencing was performed on peripheral blood. Receptors originate from a woman in her fifties or sixties with acute or convalescent COVID-19.

The CDR3 loop is CASRLRDREKLFF. As DNA, the CDR3 is TGTGCCAGCAGACTCCGGGACAGGGAGAAACTGTTTTTT. The chain carries TRBV6-6 and TRBJ1-4, with 9 bases that match TRBD1. The CDR3 extends over 13 amino acids. Germline CDR1 is MNHNY and CDR2 is SVGAGI (reference sequence). Unmatched junction bases numbered 7, after V lost 6 bases and J lost 11 bases.

The chain carries TRBV6-4 and TRBJ2-3, with D possibly TRBD2 on 6 matching bases. Germline V gene sequence: CDR1 MRHNA, CDR2 SNTAGT. V was clipped by 10 bases and J by 2 bases, with 16 bases between them. The CDR3 consists of 14 residues. CDR3 region: CATSRDGDTDTQYF. The CDR3 DNA is TGTGCCACCTCGCGGGATGGGGACACAGATACGCAGTATTTT.

The gene calls are TRBV4-3 and TRBJ2-3, with TRBD2 identical over 7 bases. After removal of 1 base from V and 5 bases from J, the junction contained 6 bases not matched to a gene. CDR1 is LGHNA, CDR2 YSLEER, per germline. The CDR3 extends over 15 amino acids. CDR3 DNA: TGCGCCAGCAGCCAAGTGTCGGGGGGAAGAGATACGCAGTATTTT. This codes for CASSQVSGGRDTQYF.

The chain recombines TRBV19 with TRBJ1-4; 12 nucleotides agree with TRBD1. Germline V gene sequence: CDR1 LNHDA, CDR2 SQIVND (reference sequence). The CDR3 is 17 amino acids. V shed 3 bases and J 4 bases; nucleotides not matched to a gene: 6. The CDR3 is CASSMGTGGPSNEKLFF. CDR3 coding DNA: TGTGCCAGTAGTATGGGGACAGGGGGCCCTAGTAATGAAAAACTGTTTTTT.

The CDR3 DNA sequence: TGTGCCAGCAGTTTCGGTAATGAGCAGTTCTTC. Protein: CASSFGNEQFF. The chain recombines TRBV12-3 or TRBV12-4 with TRBJ2-1; no firm D call. The CDR3 has 11 amino acids. V was shortened by 3 bases and J by 7 bases, with 4 bases between the two germline ends.

This clone was counted once. The chain uses TRBV19 and TRBJ2-7; possible D gene TRBD1, 6 bases. There are 16 residues in the CDR3. CDR1 is LNHDA, CDR2 SQIVND, per germline (reference sequence). Trimming cost V 3 bases and J 1 base, with 16 bases left between them. DNA for the CDR3: TGTGCCAGTAGTATGGGACACCTCCCCGCATCCTACGAGCAGTACTTC. Its protein product is CASSMGHLPASYEQYF. Full variable domain (remainder filled in from reference TRBV19 and TRBJ2-7): DGGITQSPKYLFRKEGQNVTLSCEQNLNHDAMYWYRQDPGQGLRLIYYSQIVNDFQKGDIAEGYSVSREKKESFPLTVTSAQKNPTAFYLCASSMGHLPASYEQYFGPGTRLTVT.

This clone is a singleton in its sample. This chain uses TRBV7-3 with TRBJ2-1; TRBD2 is a possible D gene (7 bases). Germline V gene data show CDR1 as SGHTA and CDR2 as FQGTGA. V was pared by 1 base and J by 4 bases, with 14 bases between. The CDR3 runs to 16 residues. The CDR3 loop reads CASSLKGGAQYNEQFF. The CDR3 nucleotides are TGTGCCAGCAGCTTAAAAGGGGGGGCCCAGTACAATGAGCAGTTCTTC.

This clone was seen a handful of times. V is TRBV4-2 and J is TRBJ1-1; TRBD1 is a possible D gene (6 bases). CDR1 is LGHNA, CDR2 YNFKEQ, per germline. With 2 bases removed from V and 12 bases from J, the gap between germline ends came to 19 bases. This CDR3 contains 14 residues. The CDR3 DNA follows: TGTGCCAGCAGCCAACAAGACAGGCGGGGGGAAACTTTCTTT. Protein product: CASSQQDRRGETFF.